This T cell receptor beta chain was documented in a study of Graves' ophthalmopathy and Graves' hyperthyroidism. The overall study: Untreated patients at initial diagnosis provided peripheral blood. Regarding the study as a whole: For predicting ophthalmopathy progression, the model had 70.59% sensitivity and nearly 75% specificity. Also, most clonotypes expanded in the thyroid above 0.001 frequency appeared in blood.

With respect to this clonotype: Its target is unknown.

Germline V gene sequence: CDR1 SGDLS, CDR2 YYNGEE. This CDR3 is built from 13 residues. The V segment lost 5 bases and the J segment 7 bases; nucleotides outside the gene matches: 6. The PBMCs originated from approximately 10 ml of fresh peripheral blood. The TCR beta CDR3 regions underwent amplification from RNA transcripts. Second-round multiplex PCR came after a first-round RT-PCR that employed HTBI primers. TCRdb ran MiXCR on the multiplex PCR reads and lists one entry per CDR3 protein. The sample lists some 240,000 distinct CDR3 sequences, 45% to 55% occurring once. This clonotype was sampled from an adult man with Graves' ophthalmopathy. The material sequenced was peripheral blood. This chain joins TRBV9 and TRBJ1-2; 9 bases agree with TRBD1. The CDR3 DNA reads TGTGCCAGCAGTCCACAGGGGGCTAGTGGCTACACCTTC. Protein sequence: CASSPQGASGYTF.